The next 9 T cell receptor beta chains were all read from a single sample in a study of identical twins. TCRdb re-analysed the 5' RACE reads in MiXCR, keeping a single row per CDR3 protein. The sample includes approximately 1.8 million distinct CDR3 sequences, around 33% seen only once; the top ten take 0.27%. The specimen was cord blood. The source is a newborn girl in good health.

This clonotype appeared a few times. The chain employs TRBV28 and TRBJ1-1, with 7 bases lining up with TRBD1. The CDR3 sequence is 16 residues long. CDR1 is MDHEN and CDR2 is SYDVKM in the germline V gene. Trimming removed 4 bases from V and 1 base from J; junction bases left unmatched: 9. CDR3 DNA sequence: TGTGCCAGCAGTTCTCCGGGACAGTCTTCGAACACTGAAGCTTTCTTT. Translated: CASSSPGQSSNTEAFF.

In its sample, this clonotype was seen a few times. The V and J genes are TRBV4-2 and TRBJ2-1; D tentatively reads TRBD1 or TRBD2 (5 bases each). Trimming took off 1 base at V and 12 bases at J, with 10 bases between the two ends. The V gene's germline CDR1 is LGHNA and CDR2 YNFKEQ. The CDR3 totals 12 residues. CDR3 loop: CASSQGGGWQFF. The CDR3 DNA follows: TGTGCCAGCAGCCAAGGTGGGGGATGGCAGTTCTTC.

V is TRBV7-9 and J is TRBJ1-2; D is ambiguous. This CDR3 comprises 14 residues. V lost 1 base, J lost 5 bases, and 11 bases lay in between. Per the germline V gene, CDR1 is SEHNR and CDR2 is FQNEAQ (reference sequence). The CDR3 bases are TGTGCCAGCAGCTTAGAAGGACCAAAATATGGCTACACCTTC. Its translation: CASSLEGPKYGYTF.

V gene TRBV6-5 combines with J gene TRBJ2-3; 10 bases agree with TRBD1. Germline V gives CDR1 MNHEY, CDR2 SVGAGI. This CDR3 has 13 amino acids. Trimming removed 7 bases from V and 4 bases from J; junction bases left unmatched: 2. CDR3 nucleotides: TGTGCCAGCAAGACAGGGGGCGCAGATACGCAGTATTTT. The encoded protein is CASKTGGADTQYF.

V is TRBV20-1 and J is TRBJ2-4; D may be TRBD2 (5 bases). The J call is uncertain, as TRBJ2-5 better fits the DNA end. CDR1 DFQATT and CDR2 SNEGSKA come from the germline V gene (reference sequence). The CDR3 runs 13 residues. The CDR3 nucleotides are TGCAGTGCTATGGAGGTGGGTCAAGAGACCCAGTACTTC. This translates into CSAMEVGQETQYF.

The rearrangement uses TRBV20-1 and TRBJ1-2, with D maybe TRBD1 (6 bases). The CDR3 extends over 12 amino acids. V lost 6 bases, J lost 0 bases, and 8 bases lay in between. Germline CDR1 and CDR2: DFQATT and SNEGSKA (reference sequence). In nucleotides, the CDR3 is TGCAGTGCGGGGGCCTCTAACTATGGCTACACCTTC. Translating gives CSAGASNYGYTF.

J is TRBJ2-4 and V is TRBV7-2; weak D call: TRBD2 (6 bases). The germline V gene encodes CDR1 SGHTA and CDR2 FQGNSA. V was pared by 3 bases and J by 2 bases, with 11 bases between. The CDR3 totals 15 residues. CDR3 nucleotide sequence: TGTGCCAGCAGCTTTTATGGGGGGTCCAAAAACATTCAGTACTTC. The encoded protein is CASSFYGGSKNIQYF.

The V call is TRBV24-1, the J call TRBJ1-2, with TRBD1 matching 7 bases. The CDR3 runs 16 residues. Germline CDR1 and CDR2: KGHDR and SFDVKD. V gave up 0 bases and J gave up 6 bases; unmatched junction bases: 9. The CDR3 sequence: CATSDLGQVEGNGYTF. In DNA, the CDR3 is TGTGCCACCAGTGATTTGGGACAGGTCGAAGGAAATGGCTACACCTTC.

This clonotype was counted many times. The rearrangement uses TRBV10-3 and TRBJ2-4, with D unresolved. This CDR3 has 12 amino acids. Germline lookup yields CDR1 ENHRY and CDR2 SYGVKD. V shed 2 bases and J shed 10 bases, with 9 bases lying between them. The CDR3 sequence: CAISERPEIQYF. CDR3 nucleotides: TGTGCCATCAGTGAGCGGCCAGAGATTCAGTACTTC.